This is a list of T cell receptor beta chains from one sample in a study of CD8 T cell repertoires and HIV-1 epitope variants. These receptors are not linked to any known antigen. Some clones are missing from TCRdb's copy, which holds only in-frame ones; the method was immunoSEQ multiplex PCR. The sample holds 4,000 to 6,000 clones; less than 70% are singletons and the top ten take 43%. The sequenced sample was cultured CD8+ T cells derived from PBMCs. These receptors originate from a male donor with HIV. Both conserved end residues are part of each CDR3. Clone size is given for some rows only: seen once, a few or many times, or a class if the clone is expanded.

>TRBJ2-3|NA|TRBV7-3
CASSSAGGTDTQYF
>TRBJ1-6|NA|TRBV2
CASKVGGTANSPLHF
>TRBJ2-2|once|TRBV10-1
CASSEWETNTGELFF
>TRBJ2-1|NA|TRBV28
CASSRGLAGGQVDNEQFF
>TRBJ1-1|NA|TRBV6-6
CASSYLDMNTEAFF
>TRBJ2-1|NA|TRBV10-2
CASSDPGMGYNEQFF
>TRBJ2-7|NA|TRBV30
CAWTSDGEQYF
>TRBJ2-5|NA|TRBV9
CASSARPGVSPGETQYF
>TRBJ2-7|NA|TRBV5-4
CASSLAPLSYEQYF
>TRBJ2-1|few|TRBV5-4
CASRPGQGTFNEQFF
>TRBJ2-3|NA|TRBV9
CASSPDRSSTDTQYF
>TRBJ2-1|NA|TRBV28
CASSWEYNEQFF
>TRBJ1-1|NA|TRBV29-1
CSATGVRTEAFF
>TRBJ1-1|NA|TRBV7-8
CASSSTLGQNTEAFF
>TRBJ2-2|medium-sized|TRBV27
CARKLAGRNTGELFF
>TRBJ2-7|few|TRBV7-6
CASSLYRAYEQYF
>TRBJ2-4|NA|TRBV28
CASSADQTGNNIQYF
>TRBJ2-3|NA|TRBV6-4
CASRELAGGIDTQYF
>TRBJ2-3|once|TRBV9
CASSAGGGPDTQYF
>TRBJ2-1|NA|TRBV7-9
CASSPHWTSGIENEQFF
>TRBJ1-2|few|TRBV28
CASSLPLTGGYTF
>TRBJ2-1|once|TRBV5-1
CASSFGQGVNEQFF
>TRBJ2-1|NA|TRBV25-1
CASSRLGEQFF
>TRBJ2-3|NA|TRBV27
CASSLSGGADTQYF
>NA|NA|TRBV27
CASRNWDSYEQYF
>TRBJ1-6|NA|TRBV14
CASSQEWGAYNSPLHF
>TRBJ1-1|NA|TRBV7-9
CASSLVRGLDTMNTEAFF
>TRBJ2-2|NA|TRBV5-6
CASSSLRLIANTGELFF
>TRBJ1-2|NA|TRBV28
CASSPSRTGGGYTF
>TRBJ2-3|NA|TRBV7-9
CAVPPGQALDTQYF
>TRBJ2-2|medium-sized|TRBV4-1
CASSQDGNTGELFF
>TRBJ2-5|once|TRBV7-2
CASSSASGVQETQYF
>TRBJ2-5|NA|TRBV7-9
CASSSPGEPETQYF
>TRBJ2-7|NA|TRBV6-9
CASRQGASSYEQYF
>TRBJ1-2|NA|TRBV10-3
CAIGGAWDGYGYTF
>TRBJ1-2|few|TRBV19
CASSQGYGYTF
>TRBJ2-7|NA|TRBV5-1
CASSLARKAGDEQYF
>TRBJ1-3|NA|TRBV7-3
CASSLRTGAGNTIYF
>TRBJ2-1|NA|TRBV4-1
CASSQDEQSSYNEQFF
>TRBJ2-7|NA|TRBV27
CASSLGTGPYEQYF
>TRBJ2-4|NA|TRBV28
CASASGTGDKNIQYF
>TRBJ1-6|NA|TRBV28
CASSLNVDGSPLHF
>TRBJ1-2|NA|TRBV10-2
CASSEVGEYDGYTF
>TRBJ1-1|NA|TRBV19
CASSPGWGTEAFF
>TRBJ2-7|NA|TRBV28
CASSSIYVRSLSSYEQYF
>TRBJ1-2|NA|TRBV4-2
CASSPWPVELDYGYTF
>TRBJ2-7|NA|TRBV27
CATRHIRREWVLAGPISYEQYF
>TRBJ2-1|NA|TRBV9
CASSVEGLAGEYNEQFF
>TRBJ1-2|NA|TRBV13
CASRPAGHGYTF
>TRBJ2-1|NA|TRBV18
CASSQMGLGNNEQFF
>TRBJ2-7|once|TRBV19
CASSSQASSYEQYF
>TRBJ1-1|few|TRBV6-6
CASRENGNTEAFF
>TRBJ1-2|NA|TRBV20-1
CSAPGRGPTF